The 27 T cell receptor beta chains below all came from one sample that was sequenced in a study of molecular identifiers for immune sequencing clone quantification. A single record per CDR3 protein comes from TCRdb applying MiXCR to the PCR reads. The repertoire holds 60,000 to 70,000 distinct CDR3 sequences, with 15% to 20% as singletons. The sample was naive CD8+ T cells from blood, with Jurkat cell RNA spiked in. The sample's subset: FACS-sorted CD8+CD4-CCR7+CD45RA+ naive T cells. The receptor set was obtained from a human donor in good health. Some libraries in this study had Jurkat cell RNA spiked in.

To note about this clonotype: Just one base apart from a much larger clone, this may be a read error. This CDR3 reads CASTLRTEANEKLFF. The CDR3 DNA reads TGTGCCAGCACCCTCCGGACAGAGGCTAATGAAAAACTGTTTTTT. The J gene is TRBJ1-4, the V gene TRBV27; a possible D gene is TRBD1 (6 bases). V was shortened by 7 bases and J by 3 bases, with 15 bases between the two germline ends. The CDR3 spans 15 residues. Germline V CDR1 and CDR2: MNHEY, SMNVEV (reference sequence). Supplemented by reference TRBV27 and TRBJ1-4, the full variable domain reads EAQVTQNPRYLITVTGKKLTVTCSQNMNHEYMSWYRQDPGLGLRQIYYSMNVEVTDKGDVPEGYKVSRKEKRNFPLILESPSPNQTSLYFCASTLRTEANEKLFFGSGTQLSVL.

In its sample, this clonotype was seen many times. V is TRBV20-1 and J is TRBJ2-1; 10 bases match TRBD2. Trimming at V came to 0 bases and at J to 7 bases, leaving 12 bases not matched to a gene. The germline CDR1 and CDR2 sequences are DFQATT and SNEGSKA (reference sequence). The CDR3 loop spans 17 amino acids. The CDR3 DNA follows: TGCAGTGCTAGAGATTTTGGGCCTAGCGGGAGTTGGAATGAGCAGTTCTTC. This codes for CSARDFGPSGSWNEQFF.

This clonotype has at least ten counts. V gene TRBV4-3 combines with J gene TRBJ1-3; D possibly corresponds to TRBD1 (6 bases). Germline lookup yields CDR1 LGHNA and CDR2 YSLEER. CDR3 length equals 17 residues. Deletions cut 0 bases from V and 0 bases from J, with 12 bases between. The CDR3 region has the DNA TGCGCCAGCAGCCAAGACCTCCAGGGGAACTCTGGAAACACCATATATTTT. Amino acids: CASSQDLQGNSGNTIYF.

This chain links TRBV29-1 with TRBJ1-2; D gene ambiguous. The germline gives CDR1 SQVTM, CDR2 ANQGSEA. The CDR3 has 12 amino acids. The V end was cut by 1 base, the J end by 0 bases, with 3 bases between. The CDR3 region is CSVEVTNYGYTF. CDR3 coding DNA: TGCAGCGTTGAAGTCACTAACTATGGCTACACCTTC. The whole variable domain, remainder taken from reference TRBV29-1 and TRBJ1-2, is SAVISQKPSRDICQRGTSLTIQCQVDSQVTMMFWYRQQPGQSLTLIATANQGSEATYESGFVIDKFPISRPNLTFSTLTVSNMSPEDSSIYLCSVEVTNYGYTFGSGTRLTVV.

This clonotype was seen ten or more times. This rearrangement joins TRBV14 to TRBJ2-7; D is possibly TRBD1 or TRBD2 (5 bases each). Germline CDR1 SGHDN, CDR2 FVKESK. The ends were cut back, 4 bases at V and 5 bases at J, with 18 bases in the middle. CDR3 length: 15 residues. The CDR3 protein is CASSPYRGAAHEQYF. For the CDR3, the DNA is TGTGCCAGCAGCCCCTACCGGGGCGCGGCCCACGAGCAGTACTTC.

This clonotype was detected a few times. This may be a read error: a much more frequent sequence differs by one nucleotide. This rearrangement joins TRBV4-1 to TRBJ2-2; D gene ambiguous. The CDR3 has 13 residues. CDR1 MGHRA and CDR2 YSYEKL come from the germline V gene. The V end was cut by 1 base, the J end by 6 bases, with 6 bases between. The CDR3 region is CASSQVLPGELFF. In DNA form, the CDR3 reads TGCGCCAGCAGCCAAGTTCTCCCCGGGGAGCTGTTTTTT.

This clonotype occurred many times. The V and J genes are TRBV20-1 and TRBJ2-5; D uncertain. Trimming took off 1 base at V and 4 bases at J, with 10 bases between the two ends. The CDR3 spans 13 residues. Germline V gives CDR1 DFQATT, CDR2 SNEGSKA (reference sequence). CDR3 residues: CSARVVDGETQYF. CDR3 DNA sequence: TGCAGTGCTAGAGTAGTAGACGGAGAGACCCAGTACTTC.

Ten or more counts support this clonotype. V gene TRBV7-8 combines with J gene TRBJ2-1; D not resolved. V was trimmed by 2 bases and J by 7 bases, leaving 6 bases between them. Germline V lookup: CDR1 SGHVS, CDR2 FQNEAQ. This CDR3 spans 12 amino acids. In DNA form, the CDR3 reads TGTGCCAGCAGCTTAAACCTGAATGAGCAGTTCTTC. This sequence encodes CASSLNLNEQFF.

This clonotype showed up many times. The chain is built from TRBV20-1 and TRBJ2-1; D gene uncertain. There are 15 residues in the CDR3. V was cut by 5 bases and J by 5 bases, with 19 bases left in between. Germline lookup yields CDR1 DFQATT and CDR2 SNEGSKA (reference sequence). The CDR3 DNA is TGCAGTGCTCTTAGCCTAACGCTTGGCCACAATGAGCAGTTCTTC. This translates into CSALSLTLGHNEQFF.

This clonotype was recorded at least ten times. The chain carries TRBV12-3 or TRBV12-4 and TRBJ2-2; D uncertain. V lost 5 bases and J 0 bases, leaving 1 base between the germline ends. The CDR3 is 12 amino acids. CDR3 in amino acids: CASSANTGELFF. DNA for the CDR3: TGTGCCAGCAGTGCGAACACCGGGGAGCTGTTTTTT.

This chain uses TRBV15 with TRBJ2-3, with D unclear. Deletions cut 0 bases from V and 7 bases from J, with 17 bases between. Germline values: CDR1 LNHNV, CDR2 YYDKDF (reference sequence). The CDR3 loop spans 16 amino acids. The CDR3 reads CATSRDQGCCLNTQYF. CDR3 coding DNA: TGTGCCACCAGCAGAGATCAAGGGTGTTGTTTGAATACGCAGTATTTT.

A single count supports this clonotype. The rearrangement uses TRBV28 and TRBJ2-3; 13 nucleotides agree with TRBD2. The CDR3 totals 19 residues. Germline assignment: CDR1 MDHEN and CDR2 SYDVKM. V lost 5 bases to trimming and J lost 0 bases; unmatched junction nucleotides: 11. Here the CDR3 reads CASSDHPGLAGMSTDTQYF. The DNA for the CDR3 is TGTGCCAGCAGTGACCACCCGGGACTAGCGGGAATGAGCACAGATACGCAGTATTTT.

This clonotype came up many times. The chain has TRBV7-2 and TRBJ2-7; no clear D gene. Trimming stripped 0 bases from V and 0 bases from J, with 3 bases between. The germline V gene encodes CDR1 SGHTA and CDR2 FQGNSA. This CDR3 spans 13 amino acids. The CDR3 nucleotides read TGTGCCAGCAGCTTAGCGGTCTCCTACGAGCAGTACTTC. Its translation is CASSLAVSYEQYF.

Points on this clonotype: Possible read error: a much larger clone is one base away. This is likely a read error, given that the CDR3 carries no conserved phenylalanine or tryptophan at its end. CDR3 sequence reads: CASSPEISYEQYS. CDR3 DNA: TGTGCCAGCAGTCCCGAGATCTCCTACGAGCAGTACTCC. The J gene is TRBJ2-7, the V gene TRBV6-2 or TRBV6-3; D is ambiguous. Germline V gene lookup returns CDR1 MNHEY and CDR2 SVGEGT. The CDR3 covers 13 residues. V lost 5 bases and J 0 bases, leaving 8 bases between the germline ends.

This clonotype was observed many times. V gene TRBV4-1 combines with J gene TRBJ1-5, with 9 bases lining up with TRBD1. The J segment lost 5 bases and the V segment lost 4 bases, leaving 9 bases of the junction unmatched. Germline V CDR1 and CDR2: MGHRA, YSYEKL. There are 16 residues in the CDR3. The CDR3 DNA sequence: TGCGCCAGCAGCCCCGGCCGGGACAGGGCCGATCAGCCCCAGCATTTT. It is translated as CASSPGRDRADQPQHF.

This clonotype was seen repeatedly, ten times or more. The chain uses TRBV27 and TRBJ1-2; D is ambiguous. CDR1 MNHEY and CDR2 SMNVEV come from the germline V gene (reference sequence). Trimming shortened V by 5 bases and J by 8 bases, and 24 bases separated the two germline ends. The CDR3 sequence is 16 residues long. The CDR3, as DNA: TGTGCCAGCAGTCTCCTCCCCCCGTGGGAGCTAGGAGGCTACACCTTC. Translating it yields CASSLLPPWELGGYTF.

Many counts were recorded for this clonotype. The V call is TRBV20-1, the J call TRBJ1-1; D not resolved. V shed 0 bases and J shed 0 bases, with 17 bases lying between them. Germline V gene sequence: CDR1 DFQATT, CDR2 SNEGSKA (reference sequence). The CDR3 sequence is 17 residues long. The CDR3 is CSARDLARQILNTEAFF. CDR3 coding DNA: TGCAGTGCTAGAGATCTGGCCAGACAAATACTGAACACTGAAGCTTTCTTT.

As regards this clonotype: This clone may be a read error of a much larger clone one base away. This chain joins TRBV20-1 and TRBJ2-1; 12 positions match TRBD2. The CDR3 totals 14 residues. Germline assignment: CDR1 DFQATT and CDR2 SNEGSKA (reference sequence). This CDR3 reads CSARGLAGHNEQSF. The CDR3 DNA is TGCAGTGCTAGGGGACTAGCGGGCCACAATGAGCAGTCCTTC.

This sequence joins TRBV5-1 and TRBJ2-1; D perhaps matches TRBD2 (6 bases). This CDR3 has 17 amino acids. Germline V CDR1 and CDR2: SGHRS, YFSETQ. V lost 0 bases and J lost 6, with 19 bases in between. The CDR3 loop is CASSLAFREKTCNEQFF. CDR3 DNA sequence: TGCGCCAGCAGCTTGGCCTTTCGGGAGAAAACCTGCAATGAGCAGTTCTTC.

In its sample, this clonotype was seen many times. CDR3 protein: CSARDRTSSRYSNQPQHF. In DNA, the CDR3 is TGCAGTGCTAGAGATAGAACTAGTTCTCGATATAGCAATCAGCCCCAGCATTTT. The chain joins TRBV20-1 to TRBJ1-5; D unclear. The CDR3 contains 18 residues. V lost 0 bases and J lost 0, with 18 bases in between. The V gene's germline CDR1 is DFQATT and CDR2 SNEGSKA (reference sequence).

This clonotype was seen ten or more times. The chain links TRBV19 to TRBJ1-2, with D maybe TRBD1 (6 bases). Germline CDR1 reads LNHDA; CDR2 reads SQIVND (reference sequence). Trimming removed 5 bases from V and 4 bases from J, with 14 bases in between. This CDR3 has 14 residues. The CDR3 bases are TGTGCCAGTAGTCTGGGGGCCGGAATCTATGGCTACACCTTC. Protein: CASSLGAGIYGYTF. The entire variable domain, with the rest obtained from reference TRBV19 and TRBJ1-2, is as follows: DGGITQSPKYLFRKEGQNVTLSCEQNLNHDAMYWYRQDPGQGLRLIYYSQIVNDFQKGDIAEGYSVSREKKESFPLTVTSAQKNPTAFYLCASSLGAGIYGYTFGSGTRLTVV.

This clonotype has only one observation. A read error may explain this, as a much larger clone is one base away. The chain is built from TRBV20-1 and TRBJ1-1; D might be TRBD1 (6 bases). The CDR3 has 14 residues. The germline gives CDR1 DFQATT, CDR2 SNEGSKA (reference sequence). Here the CDR3 DNA reads TGCAGTGCTAAGGAAGGGGGGGAGAACGCTGAAGCTTTCTTT. Protein product: CSAKEGGENAEAFF.

This clonotype showed up many times. The genes are TRBV4-2 and TRBJ2-2; 8 nucleotides line up with TRBD2. V dropped 2 bases and J dropped 4; count of bases not matched to a gene: 15. CDR3 length: 19 amino acids. CDR1 and CDR2 (germline): LGHNA, YNFKEQ. CDR3 DNA sequence: TGTGCCAGCAGCCAATTTACGGGACTAGATGGGTGGGGCACCGGGGAGCTGTTTTTT. Translated: CASSQFTGLDGWGTGELFF.

This clonotype was found many times. The genes are TRBV29-1 and TRBJ1-3, with 9 bases lining up with TRBD1. The germline V gene encodes CDR1 SQVTM and CDR2 ANQGSEA. The CDR3 has 14 amino acids. J lost 4 bases, V lost 4 bases, and 5 bases had no gene match. CDR3 in amino acids: CSVVGQGYGNTIYF. The CDR3 DNA reads TGCAGCGTTGTTGGACAGGGGTACGGAAACACCATATATTTT.

Of note for this clonotype: A read error is possible here, since a much larger clone lies one base away. The chain employs TRBV6-2 or TRBV6-3 and TRBJ2-7; D remains unclear. The CDR3 spans 13 residues. V dropped 2 bases and J dropped 0 bases, with 5 bases sitting between them. Germline CDR1 and CDR2: MNHEY and SVGEGT. The CDR3 region has the DNA TGTGCCAGCAGTTACAGCGTCTCCTACGAGCAGTACTTC. Translating it yields CASSYSVSYEQYF.

A remark on this clonotype: Possible read error: a much larger clone is one base away. In this CDR3 the conserved last residue, phenylalanine or tryptophan, is missing, so a read error is likely. The V gene is TRBV19, the J gene TRBJ2-7; 7 bases line up with TRBD2. Germline CDR1 LNHDA, CDR2 SQIVND (reference sequence). CDR3 size: 15 residues. Trimming cost V 3 bases and J 5 bases; bases outside gene matches: 10. CDR3: CASSMSGTISNEQYL. The CDR3 DNA reads as TGTGCCAGTAGTATGTCCGGGACTATATCTAACGAGCAGTACCTC.

This clonotype was seen at least ten times. This rearrangement joins TRBV20-1 to TRBJ2-7, with D possibly TRBD1 on 6 matching bases. This CDR3 has 13 amino acids. Trimming left V 6 bases short and J 5 bases short, with 17 bases between. Per the germline V gene, CDR1 is DFQATT and CDR2 is SNEGSKA (reference sequence). The CDR3 region is CSARGWDNHEQYF. For the CDR3, the DNA is TGCAGTGCCCGAGGATGGGACAATCACGAGCAGTACTTC.